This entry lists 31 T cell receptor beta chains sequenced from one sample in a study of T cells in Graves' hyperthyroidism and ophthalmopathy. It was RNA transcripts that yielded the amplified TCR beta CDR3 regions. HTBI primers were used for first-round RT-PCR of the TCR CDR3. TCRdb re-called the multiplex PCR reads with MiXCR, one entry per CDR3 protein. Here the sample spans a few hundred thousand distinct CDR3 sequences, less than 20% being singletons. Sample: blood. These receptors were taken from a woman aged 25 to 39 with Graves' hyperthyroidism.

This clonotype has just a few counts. CDR3: CASSPTLTTNTEAFF. CDR3 sequence (DNA): TGTGCCAGTTCTCCAACACTCACGACGAACACTGAAGCTTTCTTT. The chain recombines TRBV19 with TRBJ1-1; D remains ambiguous. V dropped 8 bases and J dropped 1 base, with 17 bases sitting between them. In germline, CDR1 is LNHDA, CDR2 SQIVND (reference sequence). The CDR3 loop spans 15 amino acids.

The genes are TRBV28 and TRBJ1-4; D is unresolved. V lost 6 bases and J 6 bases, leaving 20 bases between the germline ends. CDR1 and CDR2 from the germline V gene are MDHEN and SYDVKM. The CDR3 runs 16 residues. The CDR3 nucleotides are TGTGCCAGCAGCCCTTCGACGGGTTTCTTCGATGAAAAACTGTTTTTT. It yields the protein CASSPSTGFFDEKLFF.

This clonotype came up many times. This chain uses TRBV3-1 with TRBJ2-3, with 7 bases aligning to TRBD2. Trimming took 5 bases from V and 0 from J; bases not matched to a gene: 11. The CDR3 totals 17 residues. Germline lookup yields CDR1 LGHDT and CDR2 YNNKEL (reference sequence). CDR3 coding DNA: TGTGCCAGCAGCAGCCGACTAGCACAATCTAGCACAGATACGCAGTATTTT. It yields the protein CASSSRLAQSSTDTQYF.

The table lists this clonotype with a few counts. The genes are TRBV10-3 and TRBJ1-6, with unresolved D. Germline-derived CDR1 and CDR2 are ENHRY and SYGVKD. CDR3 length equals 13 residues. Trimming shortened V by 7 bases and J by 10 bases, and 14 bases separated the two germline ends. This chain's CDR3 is CAINDHDRSPLHF. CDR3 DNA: TGTGCCATCAATGACCATGATAGGTCACCCCTCCACTTT.

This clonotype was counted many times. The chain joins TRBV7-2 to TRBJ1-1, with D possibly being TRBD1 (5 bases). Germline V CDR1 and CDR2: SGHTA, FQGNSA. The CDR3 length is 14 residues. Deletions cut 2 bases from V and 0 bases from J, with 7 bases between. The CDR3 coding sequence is TGTGCCAGCAGCTTAAGACAGATGAACACTGAAGCTTTCTTT. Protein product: CASSLRQMNTEAFF.

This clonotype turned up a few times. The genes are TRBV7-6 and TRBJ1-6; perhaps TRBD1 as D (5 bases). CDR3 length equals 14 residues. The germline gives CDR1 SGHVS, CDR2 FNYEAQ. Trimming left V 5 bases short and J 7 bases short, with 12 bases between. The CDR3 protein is CASSPGLLNSPLHF. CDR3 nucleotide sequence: TGTGCCAGCAGCCCGGGACTGTTAAATTCACCCCTCCACTTT.

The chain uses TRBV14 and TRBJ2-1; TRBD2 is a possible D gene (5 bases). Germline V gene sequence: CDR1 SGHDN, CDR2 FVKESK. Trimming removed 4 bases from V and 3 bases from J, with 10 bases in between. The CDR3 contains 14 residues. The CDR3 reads CASSRPTIYNEQFF. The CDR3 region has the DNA TGTGCCAGCAGCCGTCCGACTATCTACAATGAGCAGTTCTTC.

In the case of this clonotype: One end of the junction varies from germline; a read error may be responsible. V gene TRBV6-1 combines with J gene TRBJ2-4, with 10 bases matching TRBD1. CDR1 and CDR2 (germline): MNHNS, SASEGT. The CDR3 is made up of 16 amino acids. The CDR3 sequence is CASSEGDRGRSDIQYF. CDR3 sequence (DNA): TGTGCCAGCAGCGAAGGAGACAGGGGGCGCTCGGACATTCAGTACTTC.

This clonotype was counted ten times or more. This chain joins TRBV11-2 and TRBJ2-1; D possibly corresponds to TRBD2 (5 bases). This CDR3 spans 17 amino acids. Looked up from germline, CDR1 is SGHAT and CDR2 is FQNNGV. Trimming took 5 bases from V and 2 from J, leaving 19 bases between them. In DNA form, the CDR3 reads TGTGCCAGCAGCCCCAGCGCCGTTAGCGCGACCTACAATGAGCAGTTCTTC. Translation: CASSPSAVSATYNEQFF.

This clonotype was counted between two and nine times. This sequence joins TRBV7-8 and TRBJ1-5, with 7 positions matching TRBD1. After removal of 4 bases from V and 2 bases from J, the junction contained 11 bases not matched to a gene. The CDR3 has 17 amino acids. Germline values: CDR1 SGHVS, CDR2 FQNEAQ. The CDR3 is CASSSGQVGDGNQPQHF. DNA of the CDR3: TGTGCCAGCAGCTCAGGACAGGTGGGGGACGGCAATCAGCCCCAGCATTTT.

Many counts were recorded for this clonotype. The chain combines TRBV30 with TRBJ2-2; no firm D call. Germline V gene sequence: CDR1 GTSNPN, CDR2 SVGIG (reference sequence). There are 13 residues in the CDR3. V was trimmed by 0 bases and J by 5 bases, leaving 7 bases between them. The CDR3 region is CAWSVMGTGELFF. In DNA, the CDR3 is TGTGCCTGGAGTGTAATGGGGACCGGGGAGCTGTTTTTT.

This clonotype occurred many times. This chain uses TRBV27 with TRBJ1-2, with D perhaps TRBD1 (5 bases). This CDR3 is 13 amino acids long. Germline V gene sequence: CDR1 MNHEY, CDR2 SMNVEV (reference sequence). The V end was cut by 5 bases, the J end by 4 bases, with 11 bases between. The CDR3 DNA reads TGTGCCAGCAGTCCGGGGACGAGCTATGGCTACACCTTC. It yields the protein CASSPGTSYGYTF.

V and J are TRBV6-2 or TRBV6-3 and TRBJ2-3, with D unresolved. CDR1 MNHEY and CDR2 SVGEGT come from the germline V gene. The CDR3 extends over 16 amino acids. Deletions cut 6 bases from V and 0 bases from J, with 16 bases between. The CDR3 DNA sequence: TGTGCCAGCAGGCCGAACGCGGCCTCTAGCACAGATACGCAGTATTTT. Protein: CASRPNAASSTDTQYF.

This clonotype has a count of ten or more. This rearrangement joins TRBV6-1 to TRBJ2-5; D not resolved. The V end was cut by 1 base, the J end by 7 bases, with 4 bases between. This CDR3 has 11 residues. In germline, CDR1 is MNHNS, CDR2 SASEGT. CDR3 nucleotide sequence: TGTGCCAGCAGTGAAGTTGGGACCCAGTACTTC. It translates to CASSEVGTQYF.

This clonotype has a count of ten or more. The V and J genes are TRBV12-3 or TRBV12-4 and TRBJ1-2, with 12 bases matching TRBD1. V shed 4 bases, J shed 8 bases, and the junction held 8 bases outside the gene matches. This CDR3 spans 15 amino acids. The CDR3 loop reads CASSSSGTGGSGYTF. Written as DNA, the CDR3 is TGTGCCAGCAGTTCTTCCGGGACAGGGGGCTCGGGCTACACCTTC.

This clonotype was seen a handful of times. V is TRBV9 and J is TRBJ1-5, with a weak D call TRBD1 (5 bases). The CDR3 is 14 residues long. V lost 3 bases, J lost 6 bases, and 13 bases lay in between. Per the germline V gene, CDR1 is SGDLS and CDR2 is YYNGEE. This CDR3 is CASSGGDTGQPQHF. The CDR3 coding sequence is TGTGCCAGCAGCGGAGGGGATACAGGTCAGCCCCAGCATTTT.

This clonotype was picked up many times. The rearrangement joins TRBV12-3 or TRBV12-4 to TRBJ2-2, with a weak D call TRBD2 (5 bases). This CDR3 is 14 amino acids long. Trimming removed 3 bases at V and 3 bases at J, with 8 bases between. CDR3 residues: CASSFVGDTGELFF. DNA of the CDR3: TGTGCCAGCAGTTTTGTGGGAGACACCGGGGAGCTGTTTTTT.

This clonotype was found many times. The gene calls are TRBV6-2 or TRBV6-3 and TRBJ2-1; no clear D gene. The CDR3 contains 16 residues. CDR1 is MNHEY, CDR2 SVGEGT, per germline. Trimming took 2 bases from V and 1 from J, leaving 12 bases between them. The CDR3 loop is CASSYTGGRSYNEQFF. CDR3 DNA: TGTGCCAGCAGTTACACTGGCGGTCGTTCCTACAATGAGCAGTTCTTC.

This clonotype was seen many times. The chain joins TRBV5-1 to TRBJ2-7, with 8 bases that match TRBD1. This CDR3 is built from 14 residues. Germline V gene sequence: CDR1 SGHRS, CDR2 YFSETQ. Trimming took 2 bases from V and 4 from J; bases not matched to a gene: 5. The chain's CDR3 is CASSFGTGLYEQYF. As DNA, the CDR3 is TGCGCCAGCAGCTTCGGGACAGGCCTATACGAGCAGTACTTC.

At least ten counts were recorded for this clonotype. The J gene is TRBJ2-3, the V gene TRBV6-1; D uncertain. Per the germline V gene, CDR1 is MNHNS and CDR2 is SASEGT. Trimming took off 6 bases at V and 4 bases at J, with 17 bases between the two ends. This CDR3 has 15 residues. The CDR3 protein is CASSDLLRDPDTQYF. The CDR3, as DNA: TGTGCCAGCAGCGACCTTCTTAGGGATCCAGATACGCAGTATTTT.

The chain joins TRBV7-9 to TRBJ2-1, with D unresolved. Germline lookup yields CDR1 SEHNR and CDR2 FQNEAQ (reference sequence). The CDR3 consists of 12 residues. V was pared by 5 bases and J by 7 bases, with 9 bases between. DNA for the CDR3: TGTGCCAGCAGCCCCGGGCCTAATGAGCAGTTCTTC. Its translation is CASSPGPNEQFF. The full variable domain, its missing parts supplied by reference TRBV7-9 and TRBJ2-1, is DTGVSQNPRHKITKRGQNVTFRCDPISEHNRLYWYRQTLGQGPEFLTYFQNEAQLEKSRLLSDRFSAERPKGSFSTLEIQRTEQGDSAMYLCASSPGPNEQFFGPGTRLTVL.

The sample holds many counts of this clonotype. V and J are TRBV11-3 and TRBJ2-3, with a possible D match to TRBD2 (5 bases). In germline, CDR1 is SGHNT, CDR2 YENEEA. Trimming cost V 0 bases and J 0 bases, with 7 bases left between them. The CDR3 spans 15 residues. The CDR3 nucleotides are TGTGCCAGCAGCTTAGAGGGCGGGAGCACAGATACGCAGTATTTT. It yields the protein CASSLEGGSTDTQYF.

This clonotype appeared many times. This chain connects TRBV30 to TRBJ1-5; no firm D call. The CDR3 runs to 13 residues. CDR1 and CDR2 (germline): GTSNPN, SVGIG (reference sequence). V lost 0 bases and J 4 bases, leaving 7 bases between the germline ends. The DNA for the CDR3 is TGTGCCTGGAGTGTAGGCGGGAATCAGCCCCAGCATTTT. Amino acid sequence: CAWSVGGNQPQHF. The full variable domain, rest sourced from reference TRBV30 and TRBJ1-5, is SQTIHQWPATLVQPVGSPLSLECTVEGTSNPNLYWYRQAAGRGLQLLFYSVGIGQISSEVPQNLSASRPQDRQFILSSKKLLLSDSGFYLCAWSVGGNQPQHFGDGTRLSIL.

CDR3 protein: CASSQATNNEQFF. CDR3 nucleotide sequence: TGCGCCAGCAGCCAAGCTACAAACAATGAGCAGTTCTTC. The genes are TRBV4-1 and TRBJ2-1; D unclear. Trimming took 1 base from V and 5 from J, leaving 6 bases between them. CDR1 is MGHRA and CDR2 is YSYEKL in the germline V gene. The CDR3 covers 13 residues.

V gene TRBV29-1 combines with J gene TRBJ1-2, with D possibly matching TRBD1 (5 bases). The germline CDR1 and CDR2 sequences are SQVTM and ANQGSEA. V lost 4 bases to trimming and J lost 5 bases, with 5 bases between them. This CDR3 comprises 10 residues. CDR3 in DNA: TGCAGCGTTGGGGGGTATGGCTACACCTTC. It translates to CSVGGYGYTF.

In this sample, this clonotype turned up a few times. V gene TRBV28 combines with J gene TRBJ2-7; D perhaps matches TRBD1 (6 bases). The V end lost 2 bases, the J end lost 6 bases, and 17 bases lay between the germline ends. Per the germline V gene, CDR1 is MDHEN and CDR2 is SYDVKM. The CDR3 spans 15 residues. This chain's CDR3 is CASSLPGQSLFEQYF. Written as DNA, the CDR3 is TGTGCCAGCAGTTTACCCGGACAGTCGTTATTCGAGCAGTACTTC.

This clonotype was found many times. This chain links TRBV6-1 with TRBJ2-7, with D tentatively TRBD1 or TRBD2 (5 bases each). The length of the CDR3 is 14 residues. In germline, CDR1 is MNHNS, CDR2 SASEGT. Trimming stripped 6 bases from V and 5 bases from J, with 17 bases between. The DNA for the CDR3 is TGTGCCAGCAGCCAATCCCACGGGACCAACGAGCAGTACTTC. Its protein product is CASSQSHGTNEQYF.

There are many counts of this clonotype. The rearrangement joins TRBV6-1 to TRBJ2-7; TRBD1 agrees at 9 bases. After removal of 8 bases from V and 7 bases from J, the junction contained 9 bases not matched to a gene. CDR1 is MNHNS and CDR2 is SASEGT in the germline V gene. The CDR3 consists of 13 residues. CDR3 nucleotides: TGTGCCAGCCGGGGGGCAGGGACAGGGGAGCAGTACTTC. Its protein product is CASRGAGTGEQYF.

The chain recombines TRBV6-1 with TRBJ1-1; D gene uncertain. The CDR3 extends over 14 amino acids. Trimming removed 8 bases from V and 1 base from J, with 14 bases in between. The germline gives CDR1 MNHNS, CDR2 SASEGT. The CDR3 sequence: CASERLMGNTEAFF. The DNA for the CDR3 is TGTGCCAGCGAGCGACTTATGGGGAACACTGAAGCTTTCTTT.

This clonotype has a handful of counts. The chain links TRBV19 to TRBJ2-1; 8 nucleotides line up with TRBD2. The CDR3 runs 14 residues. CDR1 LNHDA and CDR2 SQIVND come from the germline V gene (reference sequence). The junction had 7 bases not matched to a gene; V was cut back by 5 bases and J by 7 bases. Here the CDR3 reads CASSVGVAGNEQFF. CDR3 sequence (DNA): TGTGCCAGTAGTGTCGGGGTAGCGGGAAATGAGCAGTTCTTC.

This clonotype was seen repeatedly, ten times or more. This CDR3 reads CASGYQETQYF. The CDR3 nucleotides read TGTGCCAGCGGGTACCAAGAGACCCAGTACTTC. The chain is built from TRBV12-3 or TRBV12-4 and TRBJ2-5, with unresolved D. The CDR3 extends over 11 amino acids. Trimming took 8 bases from V and 0 from J, leaving 4 bases between them.